What follows are 12 T cell receptor beta chains derived from one specimen sequenced in a study of blood T cells in healthy people across ages. Primed by a sample-barcoded 5' primer and a J-beta primer mix, a second PCR proceeded for 7 to 11 cycles. MiXCR was run by TCRdb on the 5' RACE reads, yielding one entry per CDR3 protein. This table has roughly 680,000 distinct CDR3 sequences, roughly half appearing once. Material: blood. The receptors originated from a woman aged 80 or over in good health.

Comment on this clonotype: A much larger clone differs by one base, so this may be a read error. J is TRBJ1-2 and V is TRBV20-1, with D perhaps matching TRBD1 (5 bases). Between the trimmed V and J ends, which lost 1 base and 8 bases, there was a span of 17 bases. Looked up from germline, CDR1 is DFQATT and CDR2 is SNEGSKA (reference sequence). The CDR3 has 14 residues. The CDR3 DNA follows: TGCAGTGCTAGAGGATGGGGAGGGGACGGCGGCTACACCTTC. Translating gives CSARGWGGDGGYTF.

This clonotype was detected ten times or more. In DNA, the CDR3 is TGTGCCAGCAGTTACTCAGGCGGGAGGGCCCGGAATGAGCAGTTCTTC. Translation: CASSYSGGRARNEQFF. V and J are TRBV6-6 and TRBJ2-1; 9 nucleotides align to TRBD2. Trimming at V came to 0 bases and at J to 7 bases, leaving 7 bases not matched to a gene. Germline CDR1 and CDR2: MNHNY and SVGAGI (reference sequence). This CDR3 contains 16 residues.

The V gene is TRBV7-8, the J gene TRBJ2-7; TRBD2 matches at 13 bases. The J segment lost 1 base and the V segment lost 4 bases, leaving 4 bases of the junction unmatched. Germline V gene sequence: CDR1 SGHVS, CDR2 FQNEAQ. This CDR3 has 16 amino acids. The CDR3 DNA reads as TGTGCCAGCAGCTGGGGACTAGCGGGGAGTTCCTACGAGCAGTACTTC. Translating gives CASSWGLAGSSYEQYF. Filled out from reference TRBV7-8 and TRBJ2-7, the complete variable domain reads GAGVSQSPRYKVAKRGQDVALRCDPISGHVSLFWYQQALGQGPEFLTYFQNEAQLDKSGLPSDRFFAERPEGSVSTLKIQRTQQEDSAVYLCASSWGLAGSSYEQYFGPGTRLTVT.

The chain couples TRBV25-1 to TRBJ2-1; tentatively, D is TRBD1 or TRBD2 (6 bases each). V was pared by 5 bases and J by 0 bases, with 17 bases between. The germline V gene has CDR1 MGHDK and CDR2 SYGVNS. The CDR3 contains 17 residues. CDR3 DNA: TGTGCCAGCAGTCAAAGGGGGGATTTGAGCTCCTACAATGAGCAGTTCTTC. Translation: CASSQRGDLSSYNEQFF.

The chain joins TRBV20-1 to TRBJ1-6; 9 nucleotides line up with TRBD1. J gave up 6 bases and V 3 bases, and 3 bases lay outside the gene matches. The CDR3 is made up of 14 amino acids. From germline, CDR1 is DFQATT and CDR2 SNEGSKA (reference sequence). The CDR3 loop reads CSAREDRGNSPLHF. In DNA, the CDR3 is TGCAGTGCTAGGGAGGACAGGGGTAATTCACCCCTCCACTTT.

The chain carries TRBV7-9 and TRBJ2-1; 11 nucleotides line up with TRBD2. V shed 6 bases and J 8 bases; nucleotides not matched to a gene: 6. The CDR3 has 14 residues. Per the germline V gene, CDR1 is SEHNR and CDR2 is FQNEAQ (reference sequence). This chain's CDR3 is CASSSRLAGHEQFF. CDR3 coding DNA: TGTGCCAGCAGTTCCCGACTAGCGGGACATGAGCAGTTCTTC.

This clonotype was found many times. The rearrangement links TRBV27 to TRBJ2-3, with a possible D match to TRBD2 (5 bases). This CDR3 contains 15 residues. CDR1 is MNHEY, CDR2 SMNVEV, per germline (reference sequence). Trimming shortened V by 1 base and J by 3 bases, and 11 bases separated the two germline ends. In DNA form, the CDR3 reads TGTGCCAGCAGTTTATACCCCCGCGGGACAGATACGCAGTATTTT. Translation gives CASSLYPRGTDTQYF.

The J gene is TRBJ2-1, the V gene TRBV5-1, with 7 bases aligning to TRBD2. Germline CDR1 and CDR2: SGHRS and YFSETQ. V was clipped by 3 bases and J by 8 bases; unmatched bases: 14. CDR3 size: 16 residues. The CDR3 DNA reads TGCGCCAGCAGCTCGGATTTAACTTCCGGGGGGTATGAGCAGTTCTTC. Amino acids: CASSSDLTSGGYEQFF.

The V call is TRBV20-1, the J call TRBJ1-5; 11 nucleotides line up with TRBD1. The CDR3 is 17 amino acids. Germline CDR1 and CDR2: DFQATT and SNEGSKA (reference sequence). With 5 bases clipped from V and 0 bases from J, the junction kept 9 bases outside the gene matches. In DNA form, the CDR3 reads TGCAGTGCTGAGGACAGGGGGCGCCCATATAGCAATCAGCCCCAGCATTTT. Translated, it gives CSAEDRGRPYSNQPQHF.

This rearrangement joins TRBV7-9 to TRBJ1-2; 7 bases are shared with TRBD1. Trimming removed 5 bases from V and 7 bases from J; junction bases left unmatched: 7. This CDR3 has 13 residues. Germline values: CDR1 SEHNR, CDR2 FQNEAQ (reference sequence). The CDR3 is CASSQNDRVGYTF. For the CDR3, the DNA is TGTGCCAGCAGCCAAAACGACAGGGTTGGCTACACCTTC.

This clonotype was counted between two and nine times. This chain joins TRBV10-2 and TRBJ2-7; D may be TRBD2 (5 bases). The CDR3 loop spans 18 amino acids. V dropped 2 bases and J dropped 5 bases, with 25 bases sitting between them. Germline lookup yields CDR1 WSHSY and CDR2 SAAADI. CDR3 residues: CASSEPTPAEALEDEQYF. The CDR3 coding sequence is TGCGCCAGCAGTGAGCCGACCCCTGCGGAGGCCCTAGAAGACGAGCAGTACTTC.

The chain links TRBV2 to TRBJ2-4, with TRBD1 identical over 10 bases. This CDR3 has 16 residues. Trimming at V came to 6 bases and at J to 4 bases, leaving 9 bases not matched to a gene. CDR1 is SNHLY and CDR2 is FYNNEI in the germline V gene. The CDR3: CASRPGTGVAKNIQYF. CDR3 nucleotide sequence: TGTGCCAGCAGGCCAGGGACAGGGGTAGCTAAAAACATTCAGTACTTC.